The clone carrying this T cell receptor (beta chain) came up many times. Its antigen is as yet unknown. This specimen comes from a study of human T cells and chemical hapten exposure. Study summary: Slight differences in pooled library volume were the main source of varying TCR yields across samples. Regarding the study as a whole: TCRs at high frequency, those above 1 in 1000, did not change with DPC sensitization.

Specified time point: patch test 2, 6 weeks after DPC sensitization. This sample's treatment: therapeutic diphenylcyclopropenone sensitization with weekly scalp DPC. Authors' data handling: The number of TCRs in each sample had a median of about 96,000 and spanned about 23,224 to 700,000. TCRdb itself ran the RACE reads through MiXCR, one entry per CDR3 protein. These V and J calls originate from TCRdb's pipeline instead of the authors' own analysis. The sample includes under 100,000 distinct CDR3 sequences, around 9.6% seen only once; the top ten take roughly 2.4%. Trimming pared 8 bases from V and 0 bases from J, leaving 17 bases between. CDR3 size: 17 residues. Per the germline V gene, CDR1 is WSHSY and CDR2 is SAAADI.

The receptor was isolated from a woman in her thirties with alopecia areata. Some clones in this sample may be carry-over from other donors' samples. This material consisted of whole blood, taken in connection with sensitization to the hapten diphenylcyclopropenone (DPC). This sequence joins TRBV10-2 and TRBJ2-6, with TRBD1 as a possible D gene (6 bases). The CDR3 DNA follows: TGCGCCAGCGCTCATGGACAGACAACCTCTGGGGCCAACGTCCTGACTTTC. This encodes CASAHGQTTSGANVLTF.